These T cell receptor beta chains were read from a single sample in a study of beta chain features in type 1 diabetes. Method: immunoSEQ multiplex PCR; TCRdb's copy keeps in-frame clones and lacks some. The data contain hundreds of thousands of clones, around 15% of them singletons. Sequenced material: central memory CD4+ T cells from blood. The receptor source for this set is a man aged 25 to 45 in good health. Each CDR3 is given with its conserved first and last residue. The D gene is left open where the match is weak. Clone size is shown for a subset of rows, as once, few, many or a class of expanded clone.

d_gene,abundance,v_gene,j_gene,CDR3nt,CDR3aa
.,.,TRBV6-1,TRBJ1-2,TGTGCCAGCAGGGATGCTGATGGCTACACCTTC,CASRDADGYTF
.,many,TRBV14,TRBJ2-5,TGTGCCAGCAGCCAAGAAACAGGTCCCAGAGAGACCCAGTACTTC,CASSQETGPRETQYF
.,few,TRBV11-2,TRBJ1-4,TGTGCCAGCAGCTTAGAACCGAATGAAAAACTGTTTTTT,CASSLEPNEKLFF
TRBD1,.,TRBV18,TRBJ2-1,TGTGCCAGCTCACCGGGACAGTTTGACAATGAGCAGTTCTTC,CASSPGQFDNEQFF
TRBD2,few,TRBV27,TRBJ2-1,TGTGCCAGCAGTGTACTCCCCGGGACTAGCGTTGGCTACAATGAGCAGTTCTTC,CASSVLPGTSVGYNEQFF
.,few,TRBV6-1,TRBJ2-3,TGTGCCAGCAGTGAAAGGGCCCGCACAGATACGCAGTATTTT,CASSERARTDTQYF
.,many,TRBV5-6,TRBJ2-3,TGTGCCAGCAGCGTGCGGTCCACGTCTTCAGATACGCAGTATTTT,CASSVRSTSSDTQYF
TRBD1,.,TRBV5-1,TRBJ2-7,TGCGCCAGCAGCCCTGGGACAGGTCTATTGCGGCTCGGCGAGCAGTACTTC,CASSPGTGLLRLGEQYF
.,few,TRBV19,TRBJ1-1,TGTGCCAGTGCCGACCTCGCCGGCACTGAAGCTTTCTTT,CASADLAGTEAFF
TRBD2,.,TRBV5-8,TRBJ2-3,TGTGCCAGCAGCTTGGTGAGCGGGGGGCCAGATACGCAGTATTTT,CASSLVSGGPDTQYF
.,.,TRBV18,TRBJ1-5,TGTGCCAGCTCACCCGGACAGTTCGATCAGCCCCAGCATTTT,CASSPGQFDQPQHF
.,.,TRBV9,TRBJ2-3,TGTGCCAGCAGCGTAGTAGCTATCACAGATACGCAGTATTTT,CASSVVAITDTQYF
TRBD1,.,TRBV18,TRBJ2-1,TGTGCCAGCTCAGCGAGAATCGGGACAGATAATGAGCAGTTCTTC,CASSARIGTDNEQFF
.,few,TRBV7-8,TRBJ2-5,TGTGCCAGCAGCCCTCGGGGGCAAGAGACCCAGTACTTC,CASSPRGQETQYF
TRBD2,many,TRBV15,TRBJ2-1,TGTGCCACCAGCAGAGACCCAGCGGGAGGGTTTTACAATGAGCAGTTCTTC,CATSRDPAGGFYNEQFF
.,.,TRBV5-4,TRBJ1-5,TGTGCCAGCAGCTTGGATAGTCAGCCCCAGCATTTT,CASSLDSQPQHF